This TCR beta chain was recovered during a study of T cells after yellow fever vaccination. There are 15 residues in the CDR3. V shed 3 bases and J 3 bases; nucleotides not matched to a gene: 7. Germline values: CDR1 SEHNR, CDR2 FQNEAQ (reference sequence). Study-level points and caveats: Compared with primary, the secondary response was weaker and peaked at day 5, not 15.

One entry per CDR3 protein, called by TCRdb with MiXCR from the 5' RACE reads. The table lists fewer than 400,000 distinct CDR3 sequences, roughly a tenth of them singletons. A note on this clonotype: What it binds is not known.

This specimen was CD4+ T cells sorted from PBMCs, taken 45 days after the yellow fever booster vaccination. The chain couples TRBV7-9 to TRBJ1-2, with 7 bases matching TRBD1. The clonotype originates from a young man who received the YFV17D yellow fever vaccine. The CDR3 DNA follows: TGTGCCAGCAGCTTCTACGACAGGGACGACTATGGCTACACCTTC. Residues: CASSFYDRDDYGYTF.